The 30 T cell receptor beta chains below come from one sample, sequenced in a study of T cell responses to AZD1222 COVID-19 vaccine. Profiling relied on immunoSEQ multiplex PCR, and the TCRdb table lists in-frame clones only, not all of them. The sample contains 70,000 to 90,000 clones, more than 75% of which appear only once. This specimen was peripheral blood, taken on day 0 of AZD1222 vaccination. These receptors all stem from an adult in good health.

The chain joins TRBV5-1 to TRBJ2-1; no definite D call. The CDR3 totals 14 residues. From germline, CDR1 is SGHRS and CDR2 YFSETQ. The V end lost 5 bases, the J end lost 1 base, and 10 bases lay between the germline ends. The CDR3 region is CASSLDGSYNEQFF. CDR3 nucleotides: TGCGCCAGCAGTCTGGACGGGTCCTACAATGAGCAGTTCTTC.

The chain combines TRBV6-1 with TRBJ1-5, with TRBD1 matching over 7 bases. Per germline, CDR1 MNHNS and CDR2 SASEGT. The V and J ends lost 0 bases and 4 bases, in that order; junction bases with no gene match: 6. CDR3 size: 16 residues. The CDR3, as DNA: TGTGCCAGCAGTGAAGCGCTTTACAGGGGAAATCAGCCCCAGCATTTT. Encoded protein: CASSEALYRGNQPQHF.

This chain joins TRBV2 and TRBJ2-2; TRBD1 matches at 7 bases. After removal of 7 bases from V and 7 bases from J, the junction contained 6 bases not matched to a gene. This CDR3 is 13 amino acids long. The germline V gene encodes CDR1 SNHLY and CDR2 FYNNEI. CDR3 nucleotide sequence: TGTGCCAGCAAGGGGGCAGGCGGCGGGGAGCTGTTTTTT. Translating it yields CASKGAGGGELFF.

The chain links TRBV7-9 to TRBJ2-5, with 9 bases matching TRBD2. The trim removed 1 base at V and 2 bases at J, leaving 5 bases unmatched. CDR3 length equals 16 residues. CDR1 SEHNR and CDR2 FQNEAQ come from the germline V gene (reference sequence). The CDR3 DNA reads as TGTGCCAGCAGCTTAGGAGGTAGCGGGGGACAAGAGACCCAGTACTTC. It codes for CASSLGGSGGQETQYF.

The chain uses TRBV7-9 and TRBJ2-3; D not resolved. Trimming stripped 3 bases from V and 2 bases from J, with 9 bases between. Germline V gives CDR1 SEHNR, CDR2 FQNEAQ (reference sequence). The CDR3 covers 14 residues. The CDR3, as DNA: TGTGCCAGCAGCTTTGGGCGTTACACAGATACGCAGTATTTT. It translates to CASSFGRYTDTQYF.

The chain carries TRBV12-3 or TRBV12-4 and TRBJ1-2; D not resolved. Deletions cut 3 bases from V and 7 bases from J, with 6 bases between. The length of the CDR3 is 11 residues. The CDR3 here is CASSLMGGYTF. The CDR3 DNA follows: TGTGCCAGCAGTTTGATGGGTGGCTACACCTTC.

This clone was seen once. This chain uses TRBV28 with TRBJ1-6, with D perhaps TRBD1 (5 bases). In germline, CDR1 is MDHEN, CDR2 SYDVKM. V lost 3 bases, J lost 10 bases, and 16 bases lay in between. The CDR3 loop spans 15 amino acids. CDR3 residues: CASSFPQGLLSPLHF. CDR3 nucleotide sequence: TGTGCCAGCAGTTTCCCGCAGGGATTACTCTCACCCCTCCACTTT. Variable domain in full (rest from reference TRBV28 and TRBJ1-6): DVKVTQSSRYLVKRTGEKVFLECVQDMDHENMFWYRQDPGLGLRLIYFSYDVKMKEKGDIPEGYSVSREKKERFSLILESASTNQTSMYLCASSFPQGLLSPLHFGNGTRLTVT.

The chain recombines TRBV7-9 with TRBJ2-5; no reliable D call. The CDR3 runs to 13 residues. V gave up 5 bases and J gave up 5 bases, with 12 bases separating them. Germline V CDR1 and CDR2: SEHNR, FQNEAQ (reference sequence). Here the CDR3 reads CASSQNTGETQYF. CDR3 DNA: TGTGCCAGCAGCCAGAATACGGGTGAGACCCAGTACTTC.

The chain employs TRBV5-1 and TRBJ2-2, with D perhaps TRBD1 (5 bases). Trimming stripped 4 bases from V and 2 bases from J, with 15 bases between. The germline gives CDR1 SGHRS, CDR2 YFSETQ. The CDR3 runs to 16 residues. The CDR3 DNA reads TGCGCCAGCAGCCCCAGGGCAGACGGCAACACCGGGGAGCTGTTTTTT. This codes for CASSPRADGNTGELFF. Full variable domain (outside the CDR3, taken from reference TRBV5-1 and TRBJ2-2): KAGVTQTPRYLIKTRGQQVTLSCSPISGHRSVSWYQQTPGQGLQFLFEYFSETQRNKGNFPGRFSGRQFSNSRSEMNVSTLELGDSALYLCASSPRADGNTGELFFGEGSRLTVL.

This rearrangement joins TRBV28 to TRBJ1-2; 11 nucleotides match TRBD1. The V segment lost 6 bases and the J segment 3 bases; nucleotides outside the gene matches: 6. The CDR3 spans 15 residues. Per germline, CDR1 MDHEN and CDR2 SYDVKM. CDR3 in amino acids: CASRQRTGGHYGYTF. The DNA for the CDR3 is TGTGCCAGCAGACAAAGGACAGGGGGCCACTATGGCTACACCTTC.

V usage is TRBV10-3 and J usage is TRBJ2-7; 13 nucleotides line up with TRBD2. Trimming cost V 1 base and J 4 bases; bases outside gene matches: 1. This CDR3 has 15 amino acids. The germline gives CDR1 ENHRY, CDR2 SYGVKD. The chain's CDR3 is CAISEWTSGSYEQYF. CDR3 sequence (DNA): TGTGCCATCAGTGAGTGGACTAGCGGGAGTTACGAGCAGTACTTC.

The chain couples TRBV7-9 to TRBJ2-2; D may correspond to TRBD1 or TRBD2 (5 bases each). Germline V lookup: CDR1 SEHNR, CDR2 FQNEAQ (reference sequence). CDR3 length: 14 residues. V dropped 10 bases and J dropped 0 bases, with 12 bases sitting between them. The CDR3 is CAKNQGPNTGELFF. In DNA, the CDR3 is TGTGCCAAAAATCAGGGACCGAACACCGGGGAGCTGTTTTTT. The variable domain in full, completed from reference TRBV7-9 and TRBJ2-2, reads DTGVSQNPRHKITKRGQNVTFRCDPISEHNRLYWYRQTLGQGPEFLTYFQNEAQLEKSRLLSDRFSAERPKGSFSTLEIQRTEQGDSAMYLCAKNQGPNTGELFFGEGSRLTVL.

V usage is TRBV18 and J usage is TRBJ1-1; D gene uncertain. The CDR3 totals 12 residues. The germline V gene has CDR1 KGHSH and CDR2 LQKENI. Trimming left V 3 bases short and J 7 bases short, with 9 bases between. The CDR3 spells CASSPDGNEAFF. The CDR3 DNA reads as TGTGCCAGCTCACCCGACGGGAATGAAGCTTTCTTT.

The chain employs TRBV5-1 and TRBJ2-1, with 10 bases identical to TRBD2. The CDR3 sequence is 15 residues long. With 5 bases clipped from V and 8 bases from J, the junction kept 10 bases outside the gene matches. The germline V gene encodes CDR1 SGHRS and CDR2 YFSETQ. The CDR3 here is CASRPLAGVGDEQFF. The CDR3 nucleotides are TGCGCCAGCAGGCCTCTAGCGGGAGTAGGGGATGAGCAGTTCTTC.

The chain combines TRBV7-2 with TRBJ2-7, with 9 nucleotides matching TRBD2. Germline CDR1 and CDR2: SGHTA and FQGNSA. This CDR3 has 14 amino acids. V lost 1 base, J lost 6 bases, and 4 bases stayed unmatched. The CDR3: CASSLGLAGSEQYF. The DNA of the CDR3 is TGTGCCAGCAGCTTAGGTCTAGCGGGGAGCGAGCAGTACTTC.

The CDR3 DNA follows: TGTGCCAGCAGTGACCCCCCGGCAGGGGTCGGAAACCCGATCAGGGCCCAGCATTTT. It is translated as CASSDPPAGVGNPIRAQHF. The chain recombines TRBV6-4 with TRBJ1-5, with D possibly being TRBD1 (6 bases). The CDR3 spans 19 residues. V was pared by 2 bases and J by 11 bases, with 31 bases between. Germline assignment: CDR1 MRHNA and CDR2 SNTAGT.

This rearrangement joins TRBV6-5 to TRBJ1-5; D gene ambiguous. Trimming took 0 bases from V and 5 from J, leaving 5 bases between them. Germline V gene lookup returns CDR1 MNHEY and CDR2 SVGAGI. The CDR3 has 13 residues. The CDR3 nucleotides are TGTGCCAGCAGTTACTCAACCGATCAGCCCCAGCATTTT. This gives the protein CASSYSTDQPQHF.

The CDR3: CASSPGTTNTGELFF. The CDR3 DNA follows: TGCGCCAGCAGCCCCGGGACAACGAACACCGGGGAGCTGTTTTTT. The chain links TRBV5-1 to TRBJ2-2; a weak D match, TRBD1 (6 bases). V dropped 4 bases and J dropped 0 bases, with 10 bases sitting between them. Germline assignment: CDR1 SGHRS and CDR2 YFSETQ. CDR3 size: 15 residues.

The chain uses TRBV6-1 and TRBJ1-1, with D perhaps matching TRBD1 (5 bases). CDR3 size: 13 residues. CDR1 MNHNS and CDR2 SASEGT come from the germline V gene. The V gene lost 2 bases and the J gene lost 6 bases, with 10 bases spanning the gap. This chain's CDR3 is CASSESGVAEAFF. The CDR3, as DNA: TGTGCCAGCAGTGAATCGGGGGTGGCTGAAGCTTTCTTT.

The chain has TRBV3-1 (or the pseudogene TRBV3-2) and TRBJ1-6; 7 nucleotides line up with TRBD1. This CDR3 is built from 15 residues. Germline V gene data show CDR1 as LGHDT and CDR2 as YNNKEL (reference sequence). The V and J ends lost 4 bases and 5 bases, in that order; junction bases with no gene match: 5. The CDR3 DNA sequence: TGTGCCAGCAGCCGTACCGGGACAGATAATTCACCCCTCCACTTT. Protein product: CASSRTGTDNSPLHF.

The V call is TRBV19, the J call TRBJ2-3; D is uncertain. The V end lost 8 bases, the J end lost 5 bases, and 17 bases lay between the germline ends. There are 14 residues in the CDR3. CDR1 and CDR2 from the germline V gene are LNHDA and SQIVND (reference sequence). The CDR3 loop reads CASAKPVRGDTQYF. CDR3 coding DNA: TGTGCCAGTGCAAAGCCAGTCCGAGGAGATACGCAGTATTTT.

On this clone itself: A junction boundary mismatches the germline segment, possibly from a read error. The chain has TRBV4-1 and TRBJ1-6; D gene ambiguous. This CDR3 spans 18 amino acids. The germline gives CDR1 MGHRA, CDR2 YSYEKL. The CDR3 protein is CASSQVVGGPLVGSPLHF. The CDR3 region has the DNA TGCGCCAGCAGTCAAGTCGTAGGTGGCCCCCTAGTTGGTTCACCCCTCCACTTT.

This clone has more than one count but fewer than ten. This chain uses TRBV29-1 with TRBJ2-2; weak D call: TRBD1 (5 bases). The germline V gene encodes CDR1 SQVTM and CDR2 ANQGSEA. The length of the CDR3 is 12 residues. Trimming removed 3 bases at V and 6 bases at J, with 8 bases between. Here the CDR3 reads CSVDVGAGELFF. The DNA of the CDR3 is TGCAGCGTTGATGTAGGGGCCGGGGAGCTGTTTTTT.

This clone was seen once. The genes are TRBV3-1 (or the pseudogene TRBV3-2) and TRBJ1-5; weak D call: TRBD1 (5 bases). There are 16 residues in the CDR3. Between the trimmed V and J ends, which lost 4 bases and 4 bases, there was a span of 17 bases. Germline V CDR1 and CDR2: LGHDT, YNNKEL (reference sequence). The CDR3 coding sequence is TGTGCCAGCAGCCTAGGACACGGCGGGTTGAATCAGCCCCAGCATTTT. Translating it yields CASSLGHGGLNQPQHF.

The table lists this clone with a count of one. This chain links TRBV30 with TRBJ2-7; maybe TRBD2 (5 bases). Germline lookup yields CDR1 GTSNPN and CDR2 SVGIG (reference sequence). This CDR3 spans 12 amino acids. V was trimmed by 1 base and J by 4 bases, leaving 8 bases between them. CDR3 nucleotides: TGTGCCTGGAGTGCCAGAGGGTACGAGCAGTACTTC. Its protein product is CAWSARGYEQYF. Complete variable domain (other parts from reference TRBV30 and TRBJ2-7): SQTIHQWPATLVQPVGSPLSLECTVEGTSNPNLYWYRQAAGRGLQLLFYSVGIGQISSEVPQNLSASRPQDRQFILSSKKLLLSDSGFYLCAWSARGYEQYFGPGTRLTVT.

The rearrangement links TRBV18 to TRBJ2-3, with D maybe TRBD1 (5 bases). There are 14 residues in the CDR3. The germline CDR1 and CDR2 sequences are KGHSH and LQKENI. V lost 6 bases to trimming and J lost 2 bases, with 12 bases between them. CDR3 nucleotides: TGTGCCAGCTCGCAAGACAGTGACACAGATACGCAGTATTTT. It translates to CASSQDSDTDTQYF.

The V gene is TRBV3-1 (or the pseudogene TRBV3-2), the J gene TRBJ2-1; D is unclear. CDR3 length: 15 residues. V gave up 4 bases and J gave up 2 bases, with 12 bases separating them. Germline V gives CDR1 LGHDT, CDR2 YNNKEL (reference sequence). CDR3 sequence: CASSPDMWTYNEQFF. In nucleotides, the CDR3 is TGTGCCAGCAGCCCCGACATGTGGACCTACAATGAGCAGTTCTTC.

The V and J genes are TRBV7-9 and TRBJ2-1; D might be TRBD1 (5 bases). The CDR3 totals 16 residues. Germline V gene data show CDR1 as SEHNR and CDR2 as FQNEAQ (reference sequence). The V end lost 6 bases, the J end lost 2 bases, and 17 bases lay between the germline ends. The CDR3 DNA reads as TGTGCCAGCAGTCCCACAGGCTCGTCGACCTACAATGAGCAGTTCTTC. Its protein product is CASSPTGSSTYNEQFF.

The gene calls are TRBV24-1 and TRBJ2-2; 16 bases match TRBD2. Trimming removed 5 bases from V and 3 bases from J; junction bases left unmatched: 11. Germline V gene sequence: CDR1 KGHDR, CDR2 SFDVKD. CDR3 length: 20 amino acids. The CDR3 is CATSAPTGLAGGPDTGELFF. CDR3 bases: TGTGCCACCAGTGCCCCCACGGGACTAGCGGGAGGGCCGGACACCGGGGAGCTGTTTTTT.

This clone appeared a single time. CDR3 DNA: TGTGCCAGCGTAAGGGGGGGAGTGATGGGTGAGCAGTTCTTC. This translates into CASVRGGVMGEQFF. The chain carries TRBV7-2 and TRBJ2-1, with a possible D match to TRBD2 (7 bases). The CDR3 consists of 14 residues. Germline assignment: CDR1 SGHTA and CDR2 FQGNSA. V was trimmed by 8 bases and J by 9 bases, leaving 20 bases between them.